A selection of T cell receptor beta chains follows, all from one sample in a study of cytomegalovirus exposure and HLA in healthy donors. Some clones are missing from TCRdb's copy, which holds only in-frame ones; the method was immunoSEQ multiplex PCR. Of 70,000 or so clones detected, 74% appear once; the ten largest clones hold over 8.5%. Input material: PBMCs. The source is a woman in her sixties in good health and CMV-seropositive. CDR3s include the opening cysteine and the closing phenylalanine or tryptophan. The D gene is left open where the match is weak. Clone size is stated in some rows and not others, as once, few, many or a class when expanded.

NA	TRBV7-6	TRBJ2-1	TRBD1	TGTGCCAGCAGCTCGAGATCGGGACAGGGCTATGAGCAGTTCTTC	CASSSRSGQGYEQFF
NA	TRBV7-9	TRBJ1-4	NA	TGTGCCAGCAGCCCCGGTGCAACTAATGAAAAACTGTTTTTT	CASSPGATNEKLFF
NA	TRBV6-5	TRBJ1-5	NA	TGTGCCAGCAGTTACTCGACGGGTAATCAGCCCCAGCATTTT	CASSYSTGNQPQHF
NA	TRBV5-6	TRBJ2-2	NA	TGTGCCAGCAACTGGGGCTCCACCGGGGAGCTGTTTTTT	CASNWGSTGELFF
once	TRBV2	TRBJ1-5	TRBD1	TGTGCCAGCAGGGCAGGGACAGGGGGGAGCAATCAGCCCCAGCATTTT	CASRAGTGGSNQPQHF
NA	TRBV7-9	TRBJ1-6	NA	TGTGCCAGCAGCTCACAGGGTTCCCTCCACTTT	CASSSQGSLHF
NA	TRBV9	TRBJ1-2	NA	TGTGCCAGCGGAACAGGGCCCGCTAACTATGGCTACACCTTC	CASGTGPANYGYTF
NA	TRBV6-1	TRBJ2-3	NA	TGTGCCATTCGGAGGGACTCTAGCACAGATACGCAGTATTTT	CAIRRDSSTDTQYF
NA	TRBV5-1	TRBJ2-6	NA	TGCGCCAGCAGTGGGGTCGGGGAAACTGGGGCCAACGTCCTGACTTTC	CASSGVGETGANVLTF
NA	TRBV10-3	TRBJ1-1	NA	TGTGCCACCCGGGAGGACAGACCCACTGAAGCTTTCTTT	CATREDRPTEAFF